Shown below are 4 T cell receptor beta chains from a single sample sequenced in a study of blood T cell repertoires in COVID-19. TCRdb keeps only in-frame clones here, not all; method: immunoSEQ multiplex PCR. The profile shows around 150,000 clones, 80% to 90% of them singletons. Sequenced input: peripheral blood. These receptors all come from a man in his fifties with active COVID-19.

The chain combines TRBV7-9 with TRBJ1-4; D remains ambiguous. V was cut by 4 bases and J by 14 bases, with 11 bases left in between. Germline lookup yields CDR1 SEHNR and CDR2 FQNEAQ (reference sequence). The CDR3 extends over 11 amino acids. Here the CDR3 reads CASSSEARLFF. The CDR3, as DNA: TGTGCCAGCAGCTCCGAGGCCCGGCTGTTTTTT.

CDR3 sequence: CASSPRGGGQPQHF. The CDR3 nucleotides read TGTGCCAGCAGCCCTCGGGGAGGGGGTCAGCCCCAGCATTTT. V and J are TRBV7-2 and TRBJ1-5, with D perhaps matching TRBD1 (6 bases). The V gene's germline CDR1 is SGHTA and CDR2 FQGNSA. V lost 5 bases and J lost 6, with 14 bases in between. The CDR3 runs to 14 residues.

The gene calls are TRBV5-5 and TRBJ1-3; TRBD1 matches 7 bases. V lost 0 bases to trimming and J lost 4 bases; unmatched junction nucleotides: 4. CDR1 SGHKS and CDR2 YYEKEE come from the germline V gene (reference sequence). CDR3 length equals 15 residues. CDR3 nucleotides: TGTGCCAGCAGCTTGGCCGGACAGGTCGGAAACACCATATATTTT. It translates to CASSLAGQVGNTIYF.

There are a few counts of this clone. This chain joins TRBV11-2 and TRBJ2-2, with D tentatively TRBD1 (5 bases). The germline gives CDR1 SGHAT, CDR2 FQNNGV. V was trimmed by 2 bases and J by 0 bases, leaving 7 bases between them. The CDR3 spans 15 residues. CDR3 DNA sequence: TGTGCCAGCAGCTTACGCAGGGCGAACACCGGGGAGCTGTTTTTT. It encodes CASSLRRANTGELFF.